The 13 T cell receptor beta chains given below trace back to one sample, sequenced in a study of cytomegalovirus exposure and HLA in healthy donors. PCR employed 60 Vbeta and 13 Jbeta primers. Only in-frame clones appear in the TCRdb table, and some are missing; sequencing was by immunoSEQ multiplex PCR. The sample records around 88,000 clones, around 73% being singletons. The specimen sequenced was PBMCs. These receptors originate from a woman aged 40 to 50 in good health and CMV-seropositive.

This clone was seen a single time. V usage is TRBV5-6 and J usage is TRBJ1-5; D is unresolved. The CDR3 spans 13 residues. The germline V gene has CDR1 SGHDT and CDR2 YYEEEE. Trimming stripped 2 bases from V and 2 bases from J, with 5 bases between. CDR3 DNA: TGTGCCAGCAGCTTTCAGGGCAATCAGCCCCAGCATTTT. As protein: CASSFQGNQPQHF.

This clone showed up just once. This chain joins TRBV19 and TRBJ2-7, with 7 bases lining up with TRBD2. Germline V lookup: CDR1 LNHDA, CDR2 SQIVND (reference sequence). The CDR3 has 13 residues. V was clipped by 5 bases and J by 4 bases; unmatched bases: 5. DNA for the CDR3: TGTGCCAGTAGTCAACTAGCGTCTTACGAGCAGTACTTC. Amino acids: CASSQLASYEQYF. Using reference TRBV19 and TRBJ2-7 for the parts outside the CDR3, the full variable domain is DGGITQSPKYLFRKEGQNVTLSCEQNLNHDAMYWYRQDPGQGLRLIYYSQIVNDFQKGDIAEGYSVSREKKESFPLTVTSAQKNPTAFYLCASSQLASYEQYFGPGTRLTVT.

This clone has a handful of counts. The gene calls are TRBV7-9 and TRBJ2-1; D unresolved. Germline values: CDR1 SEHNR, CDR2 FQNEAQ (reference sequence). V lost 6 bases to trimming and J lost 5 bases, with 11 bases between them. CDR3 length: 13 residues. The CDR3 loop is CASRQAPDNEQFF. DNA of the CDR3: TGTGCCAGCAGGCAGGCTCCCGACAATGAGCAGTTCTTC.

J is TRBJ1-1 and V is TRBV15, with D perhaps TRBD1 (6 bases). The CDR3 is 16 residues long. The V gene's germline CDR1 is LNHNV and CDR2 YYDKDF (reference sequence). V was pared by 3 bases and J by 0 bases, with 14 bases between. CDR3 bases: TGTGCCACCAGCAGGGAAGCCGGGACACTGAACACTGAAGCTTTCTTT. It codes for CATSREAGTLNTEAFF.

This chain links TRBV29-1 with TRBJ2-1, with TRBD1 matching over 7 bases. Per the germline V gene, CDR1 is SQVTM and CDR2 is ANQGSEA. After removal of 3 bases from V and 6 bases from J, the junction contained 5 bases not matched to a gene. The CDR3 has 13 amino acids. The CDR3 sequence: CSVERDRANEQFF. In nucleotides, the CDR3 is TGCAGCGTTGAGAGGGACAGAGCCAATGAGCAGTTCTTC.

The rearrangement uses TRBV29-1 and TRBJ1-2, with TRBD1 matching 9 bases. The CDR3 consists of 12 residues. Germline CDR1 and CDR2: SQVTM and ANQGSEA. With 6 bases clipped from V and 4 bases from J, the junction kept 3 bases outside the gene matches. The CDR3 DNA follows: TGCAGCGTGGGGGGACAGGGCTATGGCTACACCTTC. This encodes CSVGGQGYGYTF.

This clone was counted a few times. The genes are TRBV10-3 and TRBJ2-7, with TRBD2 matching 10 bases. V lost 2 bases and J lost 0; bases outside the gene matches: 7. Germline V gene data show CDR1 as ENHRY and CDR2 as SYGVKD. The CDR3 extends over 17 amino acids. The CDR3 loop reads CAISEGLAGVVSYEQYF. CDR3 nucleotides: TGTGCCATCAGTGAGGGGCTAGCGGGAGTGGTCTCCTACGAGCAGTACTTC.

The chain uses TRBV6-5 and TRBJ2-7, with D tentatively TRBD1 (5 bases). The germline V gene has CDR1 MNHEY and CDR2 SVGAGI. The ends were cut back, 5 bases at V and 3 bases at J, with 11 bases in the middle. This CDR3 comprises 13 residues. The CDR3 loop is CASSVDRIYEQYF. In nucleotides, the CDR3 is TGTGCCAGCAGTGTTGACAGAATCTACGAGCAGTACTTC.

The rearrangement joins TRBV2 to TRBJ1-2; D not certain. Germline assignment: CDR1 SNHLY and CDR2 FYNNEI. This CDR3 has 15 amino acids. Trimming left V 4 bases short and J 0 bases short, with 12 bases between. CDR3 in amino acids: CASSGSRVTNYGYTF. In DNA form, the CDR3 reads TGTGCCAGCAGTGGTAGTAGAGTAACTAACTATGGCTACACCTTC.

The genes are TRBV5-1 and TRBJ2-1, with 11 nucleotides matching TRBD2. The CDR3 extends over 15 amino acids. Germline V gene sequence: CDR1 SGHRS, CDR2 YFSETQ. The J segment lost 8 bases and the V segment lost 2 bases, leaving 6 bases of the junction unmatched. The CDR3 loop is CASSLLAGDEDEQFF. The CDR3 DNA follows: TGCGCCAGCAGCTTACTAGCGGGAGATGAAGATGAGCAGTTCTTC.

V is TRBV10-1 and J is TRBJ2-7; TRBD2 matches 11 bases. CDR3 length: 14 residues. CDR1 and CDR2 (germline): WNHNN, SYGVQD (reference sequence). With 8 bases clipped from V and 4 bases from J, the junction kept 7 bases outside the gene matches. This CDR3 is CASSTSGSLYEQYF. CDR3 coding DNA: TGCGCCAGCTCCACTAGCGGGAGTCTTTACGAGCAGTACTTC.

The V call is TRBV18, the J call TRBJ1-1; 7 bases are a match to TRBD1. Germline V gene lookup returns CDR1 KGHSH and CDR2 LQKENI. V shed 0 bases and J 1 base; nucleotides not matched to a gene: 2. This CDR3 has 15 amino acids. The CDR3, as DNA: TGTGCCAGCTCACCACCCCAGGGGGGGAACACTGAAGCTTTCTTT. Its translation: CASSPPQGGNTEAFF. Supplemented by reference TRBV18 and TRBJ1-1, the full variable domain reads NAGVMQNPRHLVRRRGQEARLRCSPMKGHSHVYWYRQLPEEGLKFMVYLQKENIIDESGMPKERFSAEFPKEGPSILRIQQVVRGDSAAYFCASSPPQGGNTEAFFGQGTRLTVV.

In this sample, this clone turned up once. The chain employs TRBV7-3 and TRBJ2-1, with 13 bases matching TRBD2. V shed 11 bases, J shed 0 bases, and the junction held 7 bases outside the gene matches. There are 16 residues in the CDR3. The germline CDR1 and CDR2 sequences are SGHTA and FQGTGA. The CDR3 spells CASGTSGASSYNEQFF. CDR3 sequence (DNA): TGTGCCTCCGGGACTAGCGGGGCTAGCTCCTACAATGAGCAGTTCTTC.